The 17 T cell receptor beta chains listed next were all sequenced from one sample in a study of T cells in Graves' hyperthyroidism and ophthalmopathy. TCR beta CDR3 regions were amplified from RNA. The primer set for the first-round RT-PCR of the TCR CDR3 was HTBI. From the multiplex PCR reads, TCRdb called clonotypes with MiXCR, one entry per CDR3 protein. The profile shows some 440,000 distinct CDR3 sequences, more than 15% of them singletons. What was sequenced was blood. These receptors all come from a woman younger than 30 with Graves' hyperthyroidism.

This clonotype was counted many times. This chain connects TRBV7-6 to TRBJ2-7; 15 nucleotides match TRBD2. The CDR3 loop spans 16 amino acids. Germline CDR1 reads SGHVS; CDR2 reads FNYEAQ. The V and J ends lost 5 bases and 6 bases, in that order; junction bases with no gene match: 8. The CDR3 protein is CASSPGTSGRYAEQYF. CDR3 nucleotide sequence: TGTGCCAGCAGCCCTGGGACTAGCGGGAGGTATGCCGAGCAGTACTTC. Combining the CDR3 with reference TRBV7-6 and TRBJ2-7 gives the whole variable domain GAGVSQSPRYKVTKRGQDVALRCDPISGHVSLYWYRQALGQGPEFLTYFNYEAQQDKSGLPNDRFSAERPEGSISTLTIQRTEQRDSAMYRCASSPGTSGRYAEQYFGPGTRLTVT.

This clonotype was counted between two and nine times. The chain is built from TRBV27 and TRBJ2-7; maybe TRBD2 (5 bases). Per germline, CDR1 MNHEY and CDR2 SMNVEV (reference sequence). Trimming left V 4 bases short and J 1 base short, with 11 bases between. The CDR3 extends over 14 amino acids. The chain's CDR3 is CASSSDGLSYEQYF. The CDR3 nucleotides are TGTGCCAGCAGTTCGGACGGACTGTCCTACGAGCAGTACTTC.

The table lists this clonotype with many counts. V gene TRBV5-1 combines with J gene TRBJ2-3, with D possibly being TRBD2 (8 bases). Looked up from germline, CDR1 is SGHRS and CDR2 is YFSETQ. V was cut by 6 bases and J by 3 bases, with 20 bases left in between. This CDR3 has 16 residues. The CDR3 spells CASTNPGGGGTDTQYF. CDR3 DNA sequence: TGCGCCAGCACCAACCCGGGAGGGGGCGGAACAGATACGCAGTATTTT.

This clonotype has ten or more counts. This chain connects TRBV2 to TRBJ2-7, with 7 bases that match TRBD1. This CDR3 region has 14 residues. Unmatched junction bases numbered 7, after V lost 5 bases and J lost 3 bases. Germline V gene lookup returns CDR1 SNHLY and CDR2 FYNNEI. The CDR3 sequence is CASSSETGIYEQYF. DNA of the CDR3: TGTGCCAGCAGTTCGGAGACAGGGATCTACGAGCAGTACTTC.

This clonotype turned up a few times. This clone may be a read error of a much larger clone one base away. The V gene is TRBV20-1, the J gene TRBJ1-1, with D unresolved. The CDR3 sequence is 12 residues long. The germline CDR1 and CDR2 sequences are DFQATT and SNEGSKA (reference sequence). This CDR3 is CSAFYRAGEASF. The CDR3 coding sequence is TGCAGTGCTTTCTACCGTGCCGGAGAAGCTTCCTTT.

In this sample, this clonotype turned up a few times. V and J are TRBV7-8 and TRBJ1-5; D remains unclear. The CDR3 loop spans 14 amino acids. The ends were cut back, 5 bases at V and 3 bases at J, with 11 bases in the middle. Germline V CDR1 and CDR2: SGHVS, FQNEAQ. CDR3 sequence: CASSHRRNNQPQHF. CDR3 nucleotide sequence: TGTGCCAGCAGCCACCGCAGGAACAATCAGCCCCAGCATTTT.

This clonotype was counted only a few times. The chain couples TRBV7-3 to TRBJ1-6; 8 bases map to TRBD1. CDR3 length: 15 residues. Germline CDR1 SGHTA, CDR2 FQGTGA. With 5 bases clipped from V and 9 bases from J, the junction kept 9 bases outside the gene matches. DNA for the CDR3: TGTGCCAGCAGCCAAACAGGGGGAGAGGCTTCACCCCTCCACTTT. Translated, it gives CASSQTGGEASPLHF.

This clonotype occurred a few times. The CDR3 coding sequence is TGTGCCAGCAGCCCGGTAGCGGGAGCGATCACCGGGGAGCTGTTTTTT. Translated: CASSPVAGAITGELFF. The V and J genes are TRBV7-9 and TRBJ2-2; 9 bases are shared with TRBD2. Losses at the gene ends were 5 bases for V and 4 bases for J; bases not matched to a gene: 8. Germline V gene lookup returns CDR1 SEHNR and CDR2 FQNEAQ (reference sequence). The CDR3 contains 16 residues. The variable domain in full, completed from reference TRBV7-9 and TRBJ2-2, reads DTGVSQNPRHKITKRGQNVTFRCDPISEHNRLYWYRQTLGQGPEFLTYFQNEAQLEKSRLLSDRFSAERPKGSFSTLEIQRTEQGDSAMYLCASSPVAGAITGELFFGEGSRLTVL.

This clonotype was seen many times. V usage is TRBV3-1 and J usage is TRBJ2-3; TRBD1 agrees at 8 bases. The V and J ends lost 5 bases and 1 base, in that order; junction bases with no gene match: 2. This CDR3 spans 14 amino acids. Germline-derived CDR1 and CDR2 are LGHDT and YNNKEL (reference sequence). Written as DNA, the CDR3 is TGTGCCAGCAGCAACAGGGGGGGCACAGATACGCAGTATTTT. Protein sequence: CASSNRGGTDTQYF.

This clonotype was detected many times. This sequence joins TRBV4-1 and TRBJ1-1; a possible D gene is TRBD1 (5 bases). The CDR3 runs 14 residues. The V gene lost 5 bases and the J gene lost 5 bases, with 15 bases spanning the gap. CDR1 and CDR2 (germline): MGHRA, YSYEKL. The CDR3: CASSWGDFETEAFF. CDR3 in DNA: TGCGCCAGCAGCTGGGGGGACTTTGAGACTGAAGCTTTCTTT.

This clonotype was detected only a few times. The gene calls are TRBV13 and TRBJ1-1; no definite D call. The CDR3 has 12 residues. Germline-derived CDR1 and CDR2 are PRHDT and FYEKMQ (reference sequence). The V end was cut by 8 bases, the J end by 12 bases, with 19 bases between. Here the CDR3 reads CASPRWEFGSFF. CDR3 coding DNA: TGTGCCAGCCCCAGGTGGGAGTTTGGGTCTTTCTTT. Looking up the rest from reference TRBV13 and TRBJ1-1 gives the full variable domain: AAGVIQSPRHLIKEKRETATLKCYPIPRHDTVYWYQQGPGQDPQFLISFYEKMQSDKGSIPDRFSAQQFSDYHSELNMSSLELGDSALYFCASPRWEFGSFFGQGTRLTVV.

This clonotype was detected only a few times. The J gene is TRBJ1-4, the V gene TRBV5-8; D gene unclear. The length of the CDR3 is 15 residues. Germline V CDR1 and CDR2: SGHTS, YDEGEE. The germline V and J ends were trimmed by 0 bases and 0 bases, with 6 bases remaining between them. CDR3 in DNA: TGTGCCAGCAGCTTGGGGCGGACAACTAATGAAAAACTGTTTTTT. This sequence encodes CASSLGRTTNEKLFF.

The sample holds many counts of this clonotype. This sequence joins TRBV4-3 and TRBJ1-1, with 9 bases identical to TRBD1. The CDR3 extends over 15 amino acids. Looked up from germline, CDR1 is LGHNA and CDR2 is YSLEER. With V trimmed by 3 bases and J by 8 bases, 10 bases remained unmatched. The CDR3 DNA sequence: TGCGCCAGCAGCCAGGAAGCGACAGGGGGAGGAGAAGCTTTCTTT. Protein product: CASSQEATGGGEAFF.

The CDR3: CASSIKGTGEAFF. The DNA of the CDR3 is TGTGCCAGCAGCATAAAAGGGACAGGGGAAGCTTTCTTT. The chain links TRBV7-2 to TRBJ1-1, with 9 bases that match TRBD1. The CDR3 runs 13 residues. Germline CDR1 is SGHTA and CDR2 is FQGNSA. Germline trimming cut 5 bases from V and 8 bases from J; bases unmatched to any gene: 6.

This clonotype has a handful of counts. The J gene is TRBJ2-7, the V gene TRBV6-6; D perhaps matches TRBD2 (6 bases). V was trimmed by 0 bases and J by 3 bases, leaving 18 bases between them. Germline V gene sequence: CDR1 MNHNY, CDR2 SVGAGI (reference sequence). This CDR3 contains 17 residues. CDR3 amino acids: CASSYSRWRGPLYEQYF. Written as DNA, the CDR3 is TGTGCCAGCAGTTACTCGAGGTGGCGGGGCCCCCTCTACGAGCAGTACTTC.

This clonotype has a count of ten or more. The chain uses TRBV7-9 and TRBJ1-1; D not certain. Trimming stripped 4 bases from V and 1 base from J, with 10 bases between. CDR1 SEHNR and CDR2 FQNEAQ come from the germline V gene (reference sequence). CDR3 length: 14 residues. CDR3 bases: TGTGCCAGCAGCTCCTTGGACCCGAACACTGAAGCTTTCTTT. Protein product: CASSSLDPNTEAFF.

There are many counts of this clonotype. This sequence joins TRBV11-2 and TRBJ2-7, with no clear D. Trimming removed 2 bases at V and 0 bases at J, with 5 bases between. Looked up from germline, CDR1 is SGHAT and CDR2 is FQNNGV. This CDR3 is built from 13 residues. CDR3 DNA sequence: TGTGCCAGCAGCTTACGACGCTCCTACGAGCAGTACTTC. This encodes CASSLRRSYEQYF. Filled out from reference TRBV11-2 and TRBJ2-7, the complete variable domain reads EAGVAQSPRYKIIEKRQSVAFWCNPISGHATLYWYQQILGQGPKLLIQFQNNGVVDDSQLPKDRFSAERLKGVDSTLKIQPAKLEDSAVYLCASSLRRSYEQYFGPGTRLTVT.